This T cell receptor beta chain appears in the sequencing data of a study of T cell responses to AZD1222 COVID-19 vaccine. Points from the study as a whole: It should be noted that donors were predominantly white British and more often female, and clonal diversity was possibly underestimated. Variant regions that are unmutated are reportedly the target of nearly half of spike-specific TCRs. CD4 TCRs linked to vaccination spanned spike, dominating at 160-218 and 743-854.

Trimming left V 4 bases short and J 0 bases short, with 14 bases between. Germline V CDR1 and CDR2: SGDLS, YYNGEE. The CDR3 is 17 amino acids. Produced via immunoSEQ multiplex PCR; TCRdb's table is partial and in-frame only. The sample has around 100,000 clones, approximately 91% seen once; the top ten hold over 1.5%. Details on this clone: Its antigen remains unknown.

The V call is TRBV9, the J call TRBJ1-6; no firm D call. Sequencing was performed on peripheral blood, taken on day 0 of AZD1222 vaccination. The clonotype originates from an adult in good health. DNA for the CDR3: TGTGCCAGCAGCCCTCGGACCGGGAGCTCCTATAATTCACCCCTCCACTTT. Translation: CASSPRTGSSYNSPLHF.